Detailed here is one T cell receptor (beta chain). The sample comes from a study of blood T cells in healthy people across ages. It was with a sample-barcoded 5' primer and a J-beta primer mix that a second PCR of roughly 7 to 11 cycles was run. MiXCR was run by TCRdb on the 5' RACE reads, yielding one entry per CDR3 protein. The data hold 1.5 million to 2 million distinct CDR3 sequences, with about 30% observed a single time. The CDR3 has 16 amino acids. V lost 3 bases to trimming and J lost 8 bases; unmatched junction nucleotides: 10. Germline assignment: CDR1 LNHNV and CDR2 YYDKDF (reference sequence).

The chain couples TRBV15 to TRBJ2-1, with 10 nucleotides matching TRBD1. The sequence derives from a woman in her thirties in good health. Sequencing was done on a sample of blood. The CDR3 coding sequence is TGTGCCACCAGCAGTCCGGGACAGGGGACGCGACATGAGCAGTTCTTC. It encodes CATSSPGQGTRHEQFF.